This T cell receptor (beta chain) was identified during a study of shared clonotypes between healthy human individuals. The CDR3 contains 15 residues. V lost 5 bases to trimming and J lost 1 base; unmatched junction nucleotides: 7. Germline V lookup: CDR1 MNHNY, CDR2 SVGAGI (reference sequence). Assay used: immunoSEQ multiplex PCR; TCRdb lists only in-frame clones, some missing. There are roughly 510,000 clones in the sample; over 60% occur only once, and about an eighth lies in the top ten. All of the donors resided in Nashville, Tennessee, and each was a Caucasian adult. The chain combines TRBV6-6 with TRBJ2-7; 8 bases line up with TRBD1. The specimen sequenced was PBMCs. The receptor was isolated from a woman in her thirties or forties in good health. Some clones in this sample may be carry-over from other donors' samples. This CDR3 is CASSGQGARSYEQYF. The CDR3 bases are TGTGCCAGCAGTGGACAGGGAGCTAGATCCTACGAGCAGTACTTC.